The 28 T cell receptor beta chains presented below share a single source sample, sequenced in a study of T cells in Graves' hyperthyroidism and ophthalmopathy. Researchers amplified the TCR beta CDR3 regions from RNA transcripts. The HTBI primer set drove a first-round RT-PCR of the TCR CDR3. TCRdb re-analysed the multiplex PCR reads in MiXCR, keeping a single row per CDR3 protein. The sample lists 300,000 to 350,000 distinct CDR3 sequences; over 15% were seen once. Sequencing used blood. The source is a young man with Graves' hyperthyroidism.

Notes on this clonotype: One end of the junction is discordant with germline, which a read error may explain. V and J are TRBV7-9 and TRBJ1-4, with 7 bases fitting TRBD1. Germline V gene data show CDR1 as SEHNR and CDR2 as FQNEAQ (reference sequence). CDR3 length: 14 amino acids. CDR3: CASSYGQVNEKLLF. The CDR3 DNA reads as TGTGCCAGCAGCTATGGACAGGTTAATGAAAAACTGCTTTTT.

This clonotype showed up just a few times. V usage is TRBV5-1 and J usage is TRBJ1-5, with TRBD1 identical over 8 bases. The CDR3 sequence is 15 residues long. Germline V gene sequence: CDR1 SGHRS, CDR2 YFSETQ. V dropped 0 bases and J dropped 6; count of bases not matched to a gene: 5. The CDR3 loop reads CASSLGTGLSQPQHF. CDR3 sequence (DNA): TGCGCCAGCAGCTTGGGGACAGGGCTCAGTCAGCCCCAGCATTTT.

Ten or more counts support this clonotype. V and J are TRBV9 and TRBJ2-1, with 8 bases matching TRBD2. The CDR3 loop spans 15 amino acids. Trimming cost V 2 bases and J 7 bases; bases outside gene matches: 8. Germline V gene sequence: CDR1 SGDLS, CDR2 YYNGEE. CDR3 DNA sequence: TGTGCCAGCAGCGTCGGGGCGGGGGGCGTAAATGAGCAGTTCTTC. Translation: CASSVGAGGVNEQFF.

This clonotype was observed at least ten times. The chain uses TRBV2 and TRBJ2-5, with D unresolved. Germline-derived CDR1 and CDR2 are SNHLY and FYNNEI. Trimming removed 2 bases from V and 4 bases from J, with 5 bases in between. The length of the CDR3 is 12 residues. The CDR3 loop is CASSEMGETQYF. The CDR3 coding sequence is TGTGCCAGCAGTGAAATGGGAGAGACCCAGTACTTC.

This chain uses TRBV7-2 with TRBJ2-3; D is undetermined. The ends were cut back, 4 bases at V and 8 bases at J, with 7 bases in the middle. Per the germline V gene, CDR1 is SGHTA and CDR2 is FQGNSA. This CDR3 region has 11 residues. The DNA of the CDR3 is TGTGCCAGCAGCTCCTTGCGTACGCAGTATTTT. It yields the protein CASSSLRTQYF. Together with reference TRBV7-2 and TRBJ2-3, the CDR3 gives the full variable domain: GAGVSQSPSNKVTEKGKDVELRCDPISGHTALYWYRQSLGQGLEFLIYFQGNSAPDKSGLPSDRFSAERTGGSVSTLTIQRTQQEDSAVYLCASSSLRTQYFGPGTRLTVL.

Comment on this clonotype: At one boundary the junction diverges from the germline segment, which might be a read error. This sequence joins TRBV9 and TRBJ2-5; D uncertain. CDR1 SGDLS and CDR2 YYNGEE come from the germline V gene. The CDR3 runs to 13 residues. CDR3 DNA sequence: TGTGCCAGCAGCGTAGCCCTCCAAGAGACCAAGTACTTC. Its protein product is CASSVALQETKYF.

A few counts support this clonotype. The V call is TRBV12-3 or TRBV12-4, the J call TRBJ2-7, with D perhaps assigned TRBD1 or TRBD2 (5 bases each). Trimming removed 3 bases at V and 6 bases at J, with 15 bases between. CDR3 length equals 14 residues. Here the CDR3 DNA reads TGTGCCAGCAGTTTGGGAGTAGGGACGGGCGAGCAGTACTTC. Its protein is CASSLGVGTGEQYF.

This clonotype turned up a few times. This chain joins TRBV10-3 and TRBJ1-1; D remains ambiguous. The CDR3 is 12 amino acids. The V end lost 9 bases, the J end lost 4 bases, and 12 bases lay between the germline ends. In germline, CDR1 is ENHRY, CDR2 SYGVKD. CDR3 region: CAIKTGITEAFF. CDR3 nucleotide sequence: TGTGCCATTAAGACCGGTATCACTGAAGCTTTCTTT.

The chain combines TRBV30 with TRBJ2-5, with TRBD2 matching over 7 bases. From germline, CDR1 is GTSNPN and CDR2 SVGIG (reference sequence). This CDR3 is built from 16 residues. V gave up 1 base and J gave up 4 bases; unmatched junction bases: 12. CDR3 coding DNA: TGTGCCTGGAGTGGTTGGCCGCGGGAGTATGGAGAGACCCAGTACTTC. Its protein product is CAWSGWPREYGETQYF.

This clonotype was seen more than once but under ten times. This chain joins TRBV20-1 and TRBJ2-3, with 7 positions matching TRBD2. From germline, CDR1 is DFQATT and CDR2 SNEGSKA (reference sequence). Losses at the gene ends were 3 bases for V and 6 bases for J; bases not matched to a gene: 6. This CDR3 is 13 amino acids long. For the CDR3, the DNA is TGCAGTGCTAGGGCGGGAGTAACGGATACGCAGTATTTT. Protein: CSARAGVTDTQYF.

In this sample, this clonotype turned up a few times. J is TRBJ2-7 and V is TRBV5-1; D possibly corresponds to TRBD1 (6 bases). V lost 4 bases, J lost 5 bases, and 16 bases lay in between. The CDR3 spans 14 residues. Looked up from germline, CDR1 is SGHRS and CDR2 is YFSETQ. The CDR3 loop reads CASSTTAGVHEQYF. CDR3 in DNA: TGCGCCAGCAGCACGACAGCAGGGGTTCACGAGCAGTACTTC.

This clonotype was detected many times. The chain combines TRBV7-3 with TRBJ2-1; TRBD2 aligns across 9 bases. J was trimmed by 8 bases and V by 1 base; bases with no gene match: 9. The CDR3 loop spans 16 amino acids. Germline lookup yields CDR1 SGHTA and CDR2 FQGTGA. CDR3 sequence (DNA): TGTGCCAGCAGCTTAAGGGCTAGCGGGAAACGGGATGAGCAGTTCTTC. This codes for CASSLRASGKRDEQFF. Based on the CDR3 plus reference TRBV7-3 and TRBJ2-1, the full variable domain is GAGVSQTPSNKVTEKGKYVELRCDPISGHTALYWYRQSLGQGPEFLIYFQGTGAADDSGLPNDRFFAVRPEGSVSTLKIQRTERGDSAVYLCASSLRASGKRDEQFFGPGTRLTVL.

In its sample, this clonotype was seen many times. The chain uses TRBV5-8 and TRBJ2-7; D remains ambiguous. CDR3 length: 13 residues. The V and J ends lost 0 bases and 3 bases respectively, with 7 bases between them. Germline V CDR1 and CDR2: SGHTS, YDEGEE. The CDR3, as DNA: TGTGCCAGCAGCTTGGGACCGCGCTACGAGCAGTACTTC. Its translation is CASSLGPRYEQYF.

The sample holds many counts of this clonotype. The chain has TRBV28 and TRBJ2-3; a possible D gene is TRBD2 (7 bases). Trimming cost V 4 bases and J 0 bases, with 17 bases left between them. Germline loops: CDR1 MDHEN, CDR2 SYDVKM. CDR3 size: 17 residues. The CDR3 DNA reads as TGTGCCAGCAGTTCCCCCCTCCGGGGGGCTAGCACAGATACGCAGTATTTT. Amino acids: CASSSPLRGASTDTQYF.

This clonotype was seen many times. This chain connects TRBV11-2 to TRBJ2-7; D gene unclear. Germline CDR1 SGHAT, CDR2 FQNNGV. Trimming removed 5 bases from V and 5 bases from J, with 7 bases in between. The CDR3 consists of 11 residues. CDR3 bases: TGTGCCAGCAGCCGCAAACACGAGCAGTACTTC. It is translated as CASSRKHEQYF.

This clonotype was seen many times. This rearrangement joins TRBV7-9 to TRBJ1-4; perhaps TRBD1 as D (5 bases). Trimming pared 5 bases from V and 7 bases from J, leaving 20 bases between. Germline CDR1 reads SEHNR; CDR2 reads FQNEAQ (reference sequence). The CDR3 sequence is 16 residues long. The CDR3 DNA sequence: TGTGCCAGCAGCCCCACTCGGACATTTCAGGGTGAAAAACTGTTTTTT. Translating it yields CASSPTRTFQGEKLFF.

This clonotype was seen many times. The V call is TRBV12-3 or TRBV12-4, the J call TRBJ2-2; no definite D call. The CDR3 extends over 13 amino acids. V was pared by 2 bases and J by 5 bases, with 6 bases between. The CDR3 nucleotides are TGTGCCAGCAGTTTACTAGGGACCGGGGAGCTGTTTTTT. This gives the protein CASSLLGTGELFF.

This clonotype came up a few times. The CDR3 DNA follows: TGTGCCAGCAGCGTAGGGGCTAGCGGGGACCAAGAGACCCAGTACTTC. Its protein product is CASSVGASGDQETQYF. This chain uses TRBV9 with TRBJ2-5; 9 bases line up with TRBD2. From germline, CDR1 is SGDLS and CDR2 YYNGEE. V lost 0 bases, J lost 0 bases, and 3 bases stayed unmatched. The CDR3 is made up of 16 amino acids.

This clonotype was detected only a few times. The chain is built from TRBV5-1 and TRBJ1-6; 9 bases are shared with TRBD1. The CDR3 totals 15 residues. The junction had 6 bases not matched to a gene; V was cut back by 4 bases and J by 7 bases. The germline V gene has CDR1 SGHRS and CDR2 YFSETQ. CDR3 nucleotide sequence: TGCGCCAGCAGCCCGTGGACAGGGGAGAATTCACCCCTCCACTTT. Translated: CASSPWTGENSPLHF.

The chain uses TRBV6-1 and TRBJ2-7; 12 nucleotides match TRBD2. Germline V gives CDR1 MNHNS, CDR2 SASEGT. CDR3 length equals 17 residues. V lost 6 bases to trimming and J lost 1 base; unmatched junction nucleotides: 10. CDR3 nucleotide sequence: TGTGCCAGCAGCGTAACCTTTGGACTAGCGGGATCCTACGAGCAGTACTTC. This translates into CASSVTFGLAGSYEQYF.

This clonotype was seen at least ten times. This chain joins TRBV5-1 and TRBJ2-2; 10 bases fit TRBD1. The CDR3 is 15 residues long. V trimming: 6 bases; J trimming: 5 bases; junction bases outside the gene matches: 7. From germline, CDR1 is SGHRS and CDR2 YFSETQ. CDR3 loop: CASTDRGRGTGELFF. The CDR3 DNA sequence: TGCGCCAGCACCGACAGGGGGCGCGGGACCGGGGAGCTGTTTTTT.

This clonotype was recorded many times. The V and J genes are TRBV30 and TRBJ1-5; D call uncertain. Trimming cost V 2 bases and J 5 bases, with 10 bases left between them. Germline V gene data show CDR1 as GTSNPN and CDR2 as SVGIG (reference sequence). The CDR3 runs 13 residues. In DNA form, the CDR3 reads TGTGCCTGGAGTACTCAAGGAGATCAGCCCCAGCATTTT. Its protein product is CAWSTQGDQPQHF.

A few counts support this clonotype. The genes are TRBV18 and TRBJ2-2; TRBD2 matches at 11 bases. V trimming: 0 bases; J trimming: 5 bases; junction bases outside the gene matches: 8. Germline CDR1 reads KGHSH; CDR2 reads LQKENI. CDR3 length equals 18 residues. The CDR3 DNA sequence: TGTGCCAGCTCACCACCGTCACTAGCGGGAGTACTTACCGGGGAGCTGTTTTTT. It is translated as CASSPPSLAGVLTGELFF.

This clonotype was counted at least ten times. The rearrangement joins TRBV20-1 to TRBJ2-3; 11 bases are a match to TRBD1. J gave up 6 bases and V 0 bases, and 8 bases lay outside the gene matches. Germline CDR1 and CDR2: DFQATT and SNEGSKA (reference sequence). CDR3 length: 16 amino acids. Written as DNA, the CDR3 is TGCAGTGCTAGAGATAGGACAGGGGGCAGCTTGGATACGCAGTATTTT. Amino acids: CSARDRTGGSLDTQYF.

The table lists this clonotype with a few counts. CDR3 region: CSVQVYSYEQYF. CDR3 sequence (DNA): TGCAGTGTTCAGGTCTACTCCTACGAGCAGTACTTC. J is TRBJ2-7 and V is TRBV20-1; no clear D. CDR3 length: 12 residues. CDR1 and CDR2 (germline): DFQATT, SNEGSKA (reference sequence). The V end was cut by 7 bases, the J end by 0 bases, with 10 bases between.

The sample holds a few counts of this clonotype. The V and J genes are TRBV18 and TRBJ1-5, with D possibly TRBD1 on 5 matching bases. The V end was cut by 5 bases, the J end by 4 bases, with 9 bases between. The CDR3 sequence is 13 residues long. Germline CDR1 KGHSH, CDR2 LQKENI. Written as DNA, the CDR3 is TGTGCCAGCTCAGGGACGTTAAATCAGCCCCAGCATTTT. Its translation: CASSGTLNQPQHF.

A single count supports this clonotype. CDR3 region: CASSAGIPSGETQYF. In DNA, the CDR3 is TGTGCCAGCAGTGCCGGGATCCCTTCCGGGGAGACCCAGTACTTC. This chain uses TRBV6-1 with TRBJ2-5; TRBD2 might be the D (5 bases). CDR1 and CDR2 from the germline V gene are MNHNS and SASEGT. This CDR3 contains 15 residues. The germline V and J ends were trimmed by 4 bases and 5 bases, with 17 bases remaining between them.

This clonotype was picked up many times. This chain links TRBV6-1 with TRBJ2-7, with 10 bases fitting TRBD1. The germline V gene encodes CDR1 MNHNS and CDR2 SASEGT. V lost 5 bases, J lost 0 bases, and 4 bases stayed unmatched. The CDR3 totals 15 residues. The CDR3 loop reads CASSPGQGNSYEQYF. The CDR3 nucleotides read TGTGCCAGCAGTCCGGGACAGGGGAACTCCTACGAGCAGTACTTC.